Here is one TCR beta chain with its context. Other DNA variants within this sample encode the same CDR3. The entry originates in a study of shared clonotypes between healthy human individuals. The method was immunoSEQ multiplex PCR; TCRdb's version includes in-frame clones alone and lacks a portion of them. Found here are approximately 940,000 clones, roughly 72% of them singletons; the top ten hold approximately 1.5%. This CDR3 region has 13 residues. The germline V gene has CDR1 SGHRS and CDR2 YFSETQ. The V end lost 0 bases, the J end lost 1 base, and 4 bases lay between the germline ends. This chain connects TRBV5-1 to TRBJ1-1, with D unresolved. This clonotype was obtained from a man between 18 and 29 years old in good health. The sequenced sample was memory CD4+ T cells sorted from blood. Subset meaning: CD45RA-negative fraction. The CDR3 sequence: CASSLDQNTEAFF. The CDR3 bases are TGCGCCAGCAGCTTGGATCAGAACACTGAAGCTTTCTTT. Using reference TRBV5-1 and TRBJ1-1 for the parts outside the CDR3, the full variable domain is KAGVTQTPRYLIKTRGQQVTLSCSPISGHRSVSWYQQTPGQGLQFLFEYFSETQRNKGNFPGRFSGRQFSNSRSEMNVSTLELGDSALYLCASSLDQNTEAFFGQGTRLTVV.